The rows below give T cell receptor beta chains drawn from one sample of a study of neurological immune-mediated disorders. TCRdb re-called the 5' RACE reads with MiXCR, one entry per CDR3 protein. The table shows 45,000 to 55,000 distinct CDR3 sequences, with around 3.5% occurring only once. The sample was PBMCs. These receptors all stem from a man in his sixties with multiple sclerosis. Each CDR3 is given with its conserved first and last residue. Each record gives: clone size, V gene, J gene, D gene, CDR3 protein, CDR3 DNA. D genes are given only for firm matches. Not every row has a clone size; where given, it reads once, few, many or a size class.

>many|TRBV7-2|TRBJ1-5|NA
CASSPPGGSNQPQHF
TGTGCCAGCAGCCCGCCGGGGGGTAGCAATCAGCCCCAGCATTTT
>many|TRBV20-1|TRBJ1-4|NA
CSARDSWGPGRAEKLFF
TGCAGTGCTAGAGATTCCTGGGGGCCAGGGCGAGCGGAAAAACTGTTTTTT
>many|TRBV9|TRBJ1-2|NA
CASREVGQRLRYTF
TGTGCCAGCAGGGAGGTGGGCCAGCGGCTCCGCTACACCTTC
>many|TRBV7-6|TRBJ2-1|NA
CASSPHESGAYNEQFF
TGTGCCAGCAGCCCCCACGAATCGGGAGCCTACAATGAGCAGTTCTTC
>many|TRBV5-1|TRBJ2-4|TRBD2
CASSGLAGSLNIQYF
TGCGCCAGCAGCGGACTAGCGGGATCATTGAACATTCAGTACTTC
>many|TRBV6-5|TRBJ1-2|NA
CASSSGFGYTF
TGTGCCAGCAGCTCAGGATTTGGCTACACCTTC
>many|TRBV5-1|TRBJ1-5|TRBD1
CASSSTGGNQPQHF
TGCGCCAGCAGCTCGACAGGGGGCAATCAGCCCCAGCATTTT
>many|TRBV20-1|TRBJ2-7|TRBD2
CSASIGGGYEQYF
TGCAGTGCTAGTATCGGGGGGGGGTATGAGCAGTACTTC
>few|TRBV12-3/TRBV12-4|TRBJ1-5|NA
CASRSGTEYSNQPQHF
TGTGCCAGCAGAAGTGGGACGGAGTATAGCAATCAGCCCCAGCATTTT
>many|TRBV5-6|TRBJ2-5|NA
CASSLEGGGGVETQYF
TGTGCCAGCAGCTTGGAGGGGGGCGGGGGCGTAGAGACCCAGTACTTC
>many|TRBV18|TRBJ2-1|NA
CASSLRDSSSYNEQFF
TGTGCCAGCTCGCTACGGGACTCGAGCTCCTACAATGAGCAGTTCTTC
>many|TRBV7-3|TRBJ2-3|NA
CASSLTSGHTDTQYF
TGTGCCAGCAGCTTAACGTCGGGCCACACAGATACGCAGTATTTT
>NA|TRBV5-1|TRBJ2-7|NA
CASSFGLHYEQYF
TGCGCCAGCAGCTTTGGACTCCACTACGAGCAGTACTTC
>many|TRBV5-1|TRBJ2-1|NA
CASSLRAYNEQFF
TGCGCCAGCAGCTTGCGGGCTTACAATGAGCAGTTCTTC
>many|TRBV5-6|TRBJ2-1|NA
CASSGGGYNEQFF
TGTGCCAGCAGCGGCGGCGGCTACAATGAGCAGTTCTTC
>many|TRBV5-6|TRBJ1-1|TRBD1
CASIDRGLPRGTEAFF
TGTGCCAGCATCGACAGGGGGCTACCGCGTGGCACTGAAGCTTTCTTT
>many|TRBV6-5|TRBJ2-3|TRBD2
CASSAPGLAGRTDTQYF
TGTGCCAGCAGTGCCCCGGGACTAGCGGGACGCACAGATACGCAGTATTTT
>many|TRBV5-1|TRBJ2-7|TRBD1
CASSWGRTGGNEQYF
TGCGCCAGCAGCTGGGGTCGGACAGGGGGCAACGAGCAGTACTTC
>few|TRBV20-1|TRBJ1-1|TRBD1
CSDSRGQDGETFF
TGCAGTGACAGCCGCGGACAGGACGGAGAAACTTTCTTT
>many|TRBV20-1|TRBJ1-5|NA
CSASIGENQPQHF
TGCAGTGCTAGTATCGGAGAAAATCAGCCCCAGCATTTT
>NA|TRBV4-2|TRBJ2-5|TRBD2
CASSATTSGVETQYF
TGTGCCAGCAGCGCGACGACTAGCGGGGTAGAGACCCAGTACTTC
>many|TRBV10-3|TRBJ1-1|NA
CAISIKGENTEAFF
TGTGCCATCAGTATTAAGGGGGAGAACACTGAAGCTTTCTTT
>many|TRBV5-1|TRBJ2-1|TRBD2
CASSGPGLAGVDEQFF
TGCGCCAGCAGCGGCCCGGGACTAGCGGGAGTCGATGAGCAGTTCTTC
>medium-sized|TRBV20-1|TRBJ1-5|NA
CSARSESNQPQHF
TGCAGTGCTAGGTCAGAGAGCAATCAGCCCCAGCATTTT
>many|TRBV29-1|TRBJ1-3|NA
CSVSSLGNTIYF
TGCAGCGTCTCCAGCCTGGGAAACACCATATATTTT
>many|TRBV6-2/TRBV6-3|TRBJ2-7|NA
CASSRTYEQYF
TGTGCCAGCAGTCGGACCTACGAGCAGTACTTC
>many|TRBV20-1|TRBJ2-7|NA
CSAHPYNYEQYF
TGCAGTGCCCACCCTTACAACTACGAGCAGTACTTC
>many|TRBV3-1|TRBJ2-2|TRBD2
CASTNRYARASGDAGELFF
TGTGCCAGCACCAATCGATACGCAAGGGCTAGCGGGGACGCCGGGGAGCTGTTTTTT
>many|TRBV20-1|TRBJ2-1|NA
CSARGWNEQFF
TGCAGTGCTAGAGGGTGGAATGAGCAGTTCTTC
>many|TRBV20-1|TRBJ1-2|NA
CSASKQAGDGYTF
TGCAGTGCTAGTAAGCAGGCCGGGGATGGCTACACCTTC
>many|TRBV18|TRBJ1-4|NA
CASSQGKREKLFF
TGTGCCAGCTCTCAGGGAAAGAGAGAAAAACTGTTTTTT
>many|TRBV24-1|TRBJ1-1|NA
CATSELGGTEAFF
TGTGCCACCAGTGAGTTAGGTGGAACTGAAGCTTTCTTT
>few|TRBV5-1|TRBJ2-6|TRBD1
CASSPGTGAGANVLTF
TGCGCCAGCAGCCCCGGGACAGGGGCTGGGGCCAACGTCCTGACTTTC
>many|TRBV7-9|TRBJ1-4|NA
CASSLSRGLQGRTNEKLFF
TGTGCCAGCAGCTTGAGTAGGGGACTCCAGGGGCGGACTAATGAAAAACTGTTTTTT
>many|TRBV11-2|TRBJ2-2|NA
CASSSGTRNTGELFF
TGTGCCAGCAGCTCCGGGACACGGAACACCGGGGAGCTGTTTTTT
>many|TRBV4-2|TRBJ2-1|NA
CASSPSWDIDNEQFF
TGTGCCAGCAGCCCCAGTTGGGACATCGACAATGAGCAGTTCTTC
>many|TRBV5-1|TRBJ2-1|TRBD1
CASSLEGGKYNEQFF
TGCGCCAGCAGCTTGGAAGGGGGCAAGTACAATGAGCAGTTCTTC
>many|TRBV12-3/TRBV12-4|TRBJ2-2|NA
CASSFISGTGELFF
TGTGCCAGCAGTTTCATTTCAGGCACCGGGGAGCTGTTTTTT
>NA|TRBV9|TRBJ1-5|NA
CASSVSGGGGQPQHF
TGTGCCAGCAGCGTATCGGGGGGAGGTGGTCAGCCCCAGCATTTT
>many|TRBV20-1|TRBJ1-4|NA
CSARAGDEKLFF
TGCAGTGCTAGGGCCGGGGATGAAAAACTGTTTTTT
>many|TRBV3-1|TRBJ1-1|TRBD1
CASSTLQGGTEAFF
TGTGCCAGCAGTACCTTACAGGGGGGGACTGAAGCTTTCTTT
>many|TRBV21-1|TRBJ2-1|NA
CASSKVERGNEQFF
TGTGCCAGCAGCAAAGTCGAGAGAGGCAATGAGCAGTTCTTC
>many|TRBV7-7|TRBJ2-7|NA
CASSFGLQDEQYF
TGTGCCAGCAGCTTCGGACTCCAGGACGAGCAGTACTTC
>many|TRBV7-9|TRBJ2-1|NA
CAASGGRPGQLYNEQFF
TGTGCTGCGTCGGGTGGGAGGCCCGGCCAGCTATACAATGAGCAGTTCTTC
>many|TRBV6-6|TRBJ2-5|NA
CASSYSGGPQETQYF
TGTGCCAGCAGTTATTCGGGCGGTCCTCAAGAGACCCAGTACTTC
>many|TRBV5-1|TRBJ2-2|NA
CASSLAAGELFF
TGCGCCAGCAGCTTGGCTGCCGGGGAGCTGTTTTTT
>NA|TRBV24-1|TRBJ1-2|NA
CANSDTQGYGYTF
TGTGCCAACAGTGATACTCAGGGATATGGCTACACCTTC
>many|TRBV20-1|TRBJ1-2|NA
CSAATNYGYTF
TGCAGTGCGGCAACAAACTATGGCTACACCTTC
>many|TRBV5-6|TRBJ2-1|NA
CASSSDNEQFF
TGTGCCAGCAGCTCGGACAATGAGCAGTTCTTC
>medium-sized|TRBV7-9|TRBJ2-5|NA
CASSSRGPETQYF
TGTGCCAGCAGCTCTAGGGGCCCGGAGACCCAGTACTTC
>many|TRBV20-1|TRBJ2-3|NA
CSATPPTDTQYF
TGCAGTGCAACGCCGCCCACAGATACGCAGTATTTT
>NA|TRBV3-1|TRBJ1-2|NA
CASSQDYSNLYGYTF
TGTGCCAGCAGCCAAGATTACAGTAATCTCTATGGCTACACCTTC
>many|TRBV7-6|TRBJ1-5|NA
CASSLGTDTNQPQHF
TGTGCCAGCAGCTTAGGGACAGACACTAATCAGCCCCAGCATTTT
>many|TRBV24-1|TRBJ2-5|TRBD2
CATSDGSGGRETQYF
TGTGCCACCAGTGATGGAAGCGGGGGACGGGAGACCCAGTACTTC
>few|TRBV7-9|TRBJ2-7|TRBD2
CASSLRTALWSRLAGEQYF
TGTGCCAGCAGCTTAAGAACAGCCCTTTGGAGCAGGCTAGCGGGGGAGCAGTACTTC